One sample yielded the 27 T cell receptor beta chains listed below, sequenced in a study of CD8+ T cells in alopecia areata. The treatment here: oral pan-JAK inhibitor, 5-10 mg twice daily. Extracted RNA was reverse transcribed, and the resulting cDNA served as sequencing template. The method was immunoSEQ multiplex PCR; TCRdb's version includes in-frame clones alone and lacks a portion of them. This sample has 180,000 or so clones, with about 55% found just once. The input for sequencing was CD8+ T cells sorted from blood, taken at week 24, from a patient treated with tofacitinib. Source of these receptors: a human donor with alopecia areata.

The chain is built from TRBV5-6 and TRBJ1-5; D is possibly TRBD1 (6 bases). The CDR3 totals 12 residues. V was pared by 6 bases and J by 4 bases, with 8 bases between. Germline CDR1 is SGHDT and CDR2 is YYEEEE. The CDR3 reads CASNQGNQPQHF. The CDR3 DNA follows: TGTGCCAGCAACCAGGGGAATCAGCCCCAGCATTTT. The full variable domain, with the rest looked up from reference TRBV5-6 and TRBJ1-5, is DAGVTQSPTHLIKTRGQQVTLRCSPKSGHDTVSWYQQALGQGPQFIFQYYEEEERQRGNFPDRFSGHQFPNYSSELNVNALLLGDSALYLCASNQGNQPQHFGDGTRLSIL.

J is TRBJ1-6 and V is TRBV14; 12 nucleotides line up with TRBD1. The CDR3 loop spans 16 amino acids. CDR1 is SGHDN, CDR2 FVKESK, per germline. The J segment lost 7 bases and the V segment lost 4 bases, leaving 5 bases of the junction unmatched. The CDR3 is CASSRTGQGANSPLHF. DNA of the CDR3: TGTGCCAGCAGCCGTACGGGACAGGGGGCGAATTCACCCCTCCACTTT.

V and J are TRBV4-1 and TRBJ2-7, with TRBD2 matching over 8 bases. Germline V gene lookup returns CDR1 MGHRA and CDR2 YSYEKL. V was pared by 0 bases and J by 0 bases, with 10 bases of the junction left unmatched. The CDR3 runs 18 residues. The CDR3 sequence is CASSQDQRGPPFSYEQYF. The CDR3 DNA is TGCGCCAGCAGCCAAGATCAGCGGGGGCCTCCTTTCTCCTACGAGCAGTACTTC.

This rearrangement joins TRBV5-1 to TRBJ2-3; 10 bases map to TRBD1. V was pared by 0 bases and J by 4 bases, with 17 bases of the junction left unmatched. Germline-derived CDR1 and CDR2 are SGHRS and YFSETQ. This CDR3 has 20 amino acids. This CDR3 reads CASSLDPPGQGRSYADTQYF. Written as DNA, the CDR3 is TGCGCCAGCAGCTTGGACCCTCCGGGACAGGGGAGGTCTTATGCAGATACGCAGTATTTT.

The rearrangement joins TRBV30 to TRBJ2-3, with TRBD2 as a possible D gene (6 bases). Germline values: CDR1 GTSNPN, CDR2 SVGIG (reference sequence). CDR3 size: 14 residues. Trimming removed 1 base at V and 1 base at J, with 9 bases between. CDR3 amino acids: CAWSEVAGTDTQYF. The CDR3 DNA reads TGTGCCTGGAGTGAGGTAGCGGGCACAGATACGCAGTATTTT.

Only a few counts were recorded for this clone. V usage is TRBV4-3 and J usage is TRBJ1-2; perhaps TRBD1 as D (5 bases). Germline CDR1 LGHNA, CDR2 YSLEER. The V end lost 0 bases, the J end lost 7 bases, and 12 bases lay between the germline ends. There are 14 residues in the CDR3. The CDR3 nucleotides are TGCGCCAGCAGCCAAGATTGGGGGTCGGGTGGCTACACCTTC. It yields the protein CASSQDWGSGGYTF.

This clone was counted a few times. The chain couples TRBV11-2 to TRBJ2-1; 9 positions match TRBD1. The CDR3 length is 18 residues. V lost 1 base and J lost 3; bases outside the gene matches: 10. Germline-derived CDR1 and CDR2 are SGHAT and FQNNGV. The DNA of the CDR3 is TGTGCCAGCAGCTTAGGAACTGGGGGACAGGGCTTCTACAATGAGCAGTTCTTC. This translates into CASSLGTGGQGFYNEQFF.

The chain uses TRBV7-9 and TRBJ2-1; no definite D call. V was clipped by 4 bases and J by 8 bases, with 12 bases between them. Germline values: CDR1 SEHNR, CDR2 FQNEAQ (reference sequence). This CDR3 has 13 residues. CDR3 DNA: TGTGCCAGCAGCTCCGGTCCGGGTGATGAGCAGTTCTTC. It codes for CASSSGPGDEQFF.

This clone came up a few times. V usage is TRBV29-1 and J usage is TRBJ1-5; a possible D gene is TRBD1 (5 bases). CDR3 size: 13 residues. V lost 4 bases to trimming and J lost 6 bases, with 13 bases between them. Per the germline V gene, CDR1 is SQVTM and CDR2 is ANQGSEA. In nucleotides, the CDR3 is TGCAGCGTTGTGTTGAGGGGAGGTCAGCCCCAGCATTTT. Protein product: CSVVLRGGQPQHF.

The chain carries TRBV27 and TRBJ2-7, with a tentative D call TRBD1 (5 bases). Per the germline V gene, CDR1 is MNHEY and CDR2 is SMNVEV (reference sequence). The CDR3 has 13 amino acids. The germline V and J ends were trimmed by 3 bases and 3 bases, with 9 bases remaining between them. The CDR3 loop reads CASSLTVRYEQYF. The CDR3 DNA follows: TGTGCCAGCAGTTTGACAGTTCGCTACGAGCAGTACTTC.

This chain connects TRBV28 to TRBJ2-3, with 13 nucleotides matching TRBD2. The CDR3 runs 16 residues. Per the germline V gene, CDR1 is MDHEN and CDR2 is SYDVKM. With 3 bases clipped from V and 1 base from J, the junction kept 1 base outside the gene matches. As DNA, the CDR3 is TGTGCCAGCAGTTTTGGACTAGCGGGGGGCACAGATACGCAGTATTTT. Protein product: CASSFGLAGGTDTQYF.

The rearrangement links TRBV18 to TRBJ1-5; a possible D gene is TRBD1 (6 bases). CDR3 length equals 17 residues. CDR1 is KGHSH, CDR2 LQKENI, per germline. V lost 5 bases, J lost 4 bases, and 21 bases lay in between. The CDR3 loop reads CASSSGQSPPGNQPQHF. Written as DNA, the CDR3 is TGTGCCAGCTCAAGTGGACAGTCCCCCCCGGGGAATCAGCCCCAGCATTTT.

Written as DNA, the CDR3 is TGTGCCATCAGTGAGTCGACTCAGGCTCCCGAGCAGTACTTC. Its translation: CAISESTQAPEQYF. The V gene is TRBV10-3, the J gene TRBJ2-7; D not certain. Trimming removed 0 bases from V and 6 bases from J, with 12 bases in between. This CDR3 spans 14 amino acids. Looked up from germline, CDR1 is ENHRY and CDR2 is SYGVKD.

This clone was detected once. This chain uses TRBV11-2 with TRBJ2-5; D perhaps matches TRBD2 (6 bases). V shed 4 bases and J shed 2 bases, with 11 bases lying between them. Germline CDR1 SGHAT, CDR2 FQNNGV. The CDR3 runs 14 residues. The CDR3 protein is CASSSPGVQETQYF. CDR3 DNA sequence: TGTGCCAGCAGCTCCCCGGGGGTGCAAGAGACCCAGTACTTC. Based on the CDR3 plus reference TRBV11-2 and TRBJ2-5, the full variable domain is EAGVAQSPRYKIIEKRQSVAFWCNPISGHATLYWYQQILGQGPKLLIQFQNNGVVDDSQLPKDRFSAERLKGVDSTLKIQPAKLEDSAVYLCASSSPGVQETQYFGPGTRLLVL.

This clone showed up just a few times. J is TRBJ2-7 and V is TRBV7-2, with TRBD1 as a possible D gene (5 bases). Trimming stripped 1 base from V and 0 bases from J, with 7 bases between. Germline lookup yields CDR1 SGHTA and CDR2 FQGNSA. The CDR3 covers 14 residues. The CDR3 DNA reads TGTGCCAGCAGCTTAGACACAGGCTCCTACGAGCAGTACTTC. It yields the protein CASSLDTGSYEQYF.

As to this clone: One end of the junction fails to match germline, which may point to a read error. This chain uses TRBV12-5 with TRBJ1-2, with 7 bases matching TRBD1. CDR1 and CDR2 from the germline V gene are LGHNT and FRNRAP. This CDR3 has 12 residues. The CDR3 DNA is TGTGCTAGTGGTTATGAAGGACAGGAGGGGATCTTC. This encodes CASGYEGQEGIF.

J is TRBJ2-4 and V is TRBV30; the D is unclear. V lost 0 bases and J 3 bases, leaving 18 bases between the germline ends. This CDR3 has 17 residues. Germline V gene data show CDR1 as GTSNPN and CDR2 as SVGIG (reference sequence). The CDR3: CAWSVRHLDNGKNIQYF. The CDR3 nucleotides read TGTGCCTGGAGTGTACGCCACCTCGATAACGGCAAAAACATTCAGTACTTC. The whole variable domain, filled in from reference TRBV30 and TRBJ2-4, reads SQTIHQWPATLVQPVGSPLSLECTVEGTSNPNLYWYRQAAGRGLQLLFYSVGIGQISSEVPQNLSASRPQDRQFILSSKKLLLSDSGFYLCAWSVRHLDNGKNIQYFGAGTRLSVL.

This clone was picked up a small number of times. The chain is built from TRBV4-3 and TRBJ2-1; 7 positions agree with TRBD1. CDR3 length equals 15 residues. In germline, CDR1 is LGHNA, CDR2 YSLEER. V lost 1 base and J lost 3; bases outside the gene matches: 3. The chain's CDR3 is CASSQGQGNYNEQFF. Written as DNA, the CDR3 is TGCGCCAGCAGCCAAGGACAGGGTAACTACAATGAGCAGTTCTTC.

The V gene is TRBV11-2, the J gene TRBJ1-4; D may be TRBD1 (5 bases). Per germline, CDR1 SGHAT and CDR2 FQNNGV. V lost 2 bases to trimming and J lost 2 bases, with 9 bases between them. The CDR3 is made up of 15 amino acids. The CDR3 loop reads CASSLYEGTNEKLFF. The CDR3 coding sequence is TGTGCCAGCAGCTTATACGAGGGGACTAATGAAAAACTGTTTTTT.

CDR3 in DNA: TGTGCCAGCAGCGTAGTTAACACAGATACGCAGTATTTT. Translation gives CASSVVNTDTQYF. This chain links TRBV9 with TRBJ2-3; D is unresolved. The CDR3 extends over 13 amino acids. Looked up from germline, CDR1 is SGDLS and CDR2 is YYNGEE. Trimming pared 0 bases from V and 2 bases from J, leaving 4 bases between. Full variable domain (rest looked up from reference TRBV9 and TRBJ2-3): DSGVTQTPKHLITATGQRVTLRCSPRSGDLSVYWYQQSLDQGLQFLIQYYNGEERAKGNILERFSAQQFPDLHSELNLSSLELGDSALYFCASSVVNTDTQYFGPGTRLTVL.

This chain uses TRBV29-1 with TRBJ2-2; tentatively, D is TRBD1 or TRBD2 (5 bases each). There are 12 residues in the CDR3. Trimming took 7 bases from V and 8 from J, leaving 14 bases between them. Germline V gene lookup returns CDR1 SQVTM and CDR2 ANQGSEA. As DNA, the CDR3 is TGCAGCGCTCCATCAGGGAGAGGGGAGCTGTTTTTT. Translating gives CSAPSGRGELFF.

The table lists this clone with a few counts. This rearrangement joins TRBV27 to TRBJ2-1; D is perhaps TRBD2 (6 bases). Trimming removed 6 bases at V and 6 bases at J, with 15 bases between. The CDR3 has 14 residues. From germline, CDR1 is MNHEY and CDR2 SMNVEV (reference sequence). The chain's CDR3 is CASRHGGKINEQFF. The DNA for the CDR3 is TGTGCCAGCAGGCATGGAGGGAAGATCAATGAGCAGTTCTTC.

On this clone: This same CDR3 is encoded by further DNA sequences in the sample. The gene calls are TRBV30 and TRBJ1-2; D is perhaps TRBD1 (5 bases). CDR1 and CDR2 from the germline V gene are GTSNPN and SVGIG (reference sequence). The CDR3 sequence is 12 residues long. The germline V and J ends were trimmed by 1 base and 4 bases, with 7 bases remaining between them. The CDR3, as DNA: TGTGCCTGGAGTGCCGACAGCTATGGCTACACCTTC. Amino acids: CAWSADSYGYTF.

The J gene is TRBJ2-2, the V gene TRBV27; D tentatively reads TRBD1 or TRBD2 (6 bases each). The V and J ends lost 5 bases and 5 bases respectively, with 12 bases between them. The germline V gene has CDR1 MNHEY and CDR2 SMNVEV (reference sequence). There are 14 residues in the CDR3. The CDR3: CASSRGVLTGELFF. As DNA, the CDR3 is TGTGCCAGCAGTAGGGGGGTTCTAACCGGGGAGCTGTTTTTT.

This chain connects TRBV9 to TRBJ2-1; 7 bases match TRBD1. This CDR3 has 15 residues. Germline values: CDR1 SGDLS, CDR2 YYNGEE. V gave up 3 bases and J gave up 4 bases; unmatched junction bases: 7. The CDR3 protein is CASSADRVAYNEQFF. In DNA form, the CDR3 reads TGTGCCAGCAGCGCCGACAGGGTTGCTTACAATGAGCAGTTCTTC.

The chain has TRBV19 and TRBJ1-1, with unresolved D. In germline, CDR1 is LNHDA, CDR2 SQIVND (reference sequence). V lost 5 bases and J 0 bases, leaving 10 bases between the germline ends. The CDR3 covers 14 residues. CDR3 protein: CASSWSSMNTEAFF. The CDR3 DNA reads as TGTGCCAGTAGTTGGAGCAGCATGAACACTGAAGCTTTCTTT.

This clone was picked up one time. CDR3 sequence reads: CASSFGRAYQETQYF. CDR3 nucleotide sequence: TGTGCCAGCAGCTTTGGCAGAGCGTACCAAGAGACCCAGTACTTC. V gene TRBV7-2 combines with J gene TRBJ2-5, with D unclear. This CDR3 is built from 15 residues. Trimming removed 3 bases at V and 0 bases at J, with 11 bases between. Germline values: CDR1 SGHTA, CDR2 FQGNSA.